Only a few counts were recorded for the clone carrying this T cell receptor beta chain. Its cognate antigen is unknown. The sample comes from a study of identical twins. It was template switching that added a universal primer site, and there were unique molecular identifiers on the cDNA. TCRdb itself ran the 5' RACE reads through MiXCR, one entry per CDR3 protein. The sample shows 1.5 million to 2 million distinct CDR3 sequences, 25% to 35% of them seen only once. The study, taken as a whole, reports: Invariant MAIT and iNKT cells could partly confound zero-insertion analyses. Excess sharing between twins was weaker in beta out-of-frame sequences.

The trim removed 1 base at V and 7 bases at J, leaving 5 bases unmatched. From germline, CDR1 is SGHRS and CDR2 YFSETQ. This CDR3 is 15 amino acids long. Input material: cord blood. The TCR sequence derives from a newborn girl in good health. The rearrangement uses TRBV5-1 and TRBJ2-1; the match to TRBD1 covers 10 bases. The CDR3: CASSLLQGQGNEQFF. CDR3 bases: TGCGCCAGCAGCTTGCTACAGGGACAGGGGAATGAGCAGTTCTTC. Full variable domain (rest looked up from reference TRBV5-1 and TRBJ2-1): KAGVTQTPRYLIKTRGQQVTLSCSPISGHRSVSWYQQTPGQGLQFLFEYFSETQRNKGNFPGRFSGRQFSNSRSEMNVSTLELGDSALYLCASSLLQGQGNEQFFGPGTRLTVL.